Each of the 28 T cell receptor beta chains below was sequenced from the same sample in a study of long-term antiretroviral therapy in people with HIV. Running of the v3.0 immunoSEQ assay took place at survey level. This table comes from immunoSEQ multiplex PCR, and its TCRdb copy is limited to in-frame clones, with some not included. The sample holds about 29,000 clones, more than 75% seen once. The sample was unsorted PBMCs, taken 2.9 years after starting antiretroviral therapy. Receptors originate from a man over 45 with HIV.

The gene calls are TRBV11-2 and TRBJ2-7; 8 bases align to TRBD1. Germline-derived CDR1 and CDR2 are SGHAT and FQNNGV. J was trimmed by 5 bases and V by 1 base; bases with no gene match: 19. The CDR3 is 19 residues long. CDR3 nucleotides: TGTGCCAGCAGCTTAGGAGTTTTCTTTACGGCGGACAGGGTGGACGAGCAGTACTTC. Translating it yields CASSLGVFFTADRVDEQYF.

The chain combines TRBV6-5 with TRBJ1-1; no clear D. The CDR3 runs to 13 residues. V lost 8 bases, J lost 4 bases, and 14 bases lay in between. Germline V gives CDR1 MNHEY, CDR2 SVGAGI. CDR3 protein: CASAVGGSTEAFF. CDR3 DNA: TGTGCCAGCGCTGTGGGTGGTTCCACTGAAGCTTTCTTT.

The rearrangement joins TRBV5-5 to TRBJ1-1; D uncertain. Germline CDR1 reads SGHKS; CDR2 reads YYEKEE (reference sequence). The CDR3 length is 13 residues. V lost 3 bases, J lost 1 base, and 7 bases lay in between. CDR3 bases: TGTGCCAGCAGCTCACAGCCGAACACTGAAGCTTTCTTT. It codes for CASSSQPNTEAFF. Complete variable domain (other parts from reference TRBV5-5 and TRBJ1-1): DAGVTQSPTHLIKTRGQQVTLRCSPISGHKSVSWYQQVLGQGPQFIFQYYEKEERGRGNFPDRFSARQFPNYSSELNVNALLLGDSALYLCASSSQPNTEAFFGQGTRLTVV.

The chain couples TRBV2 to TRBJ1-2, with D unresolved. The CDR3 length is 9 residues. The V end was cut by 8 bases, the J end by 8 bases, with 6 bases between. Germline CDR1 SNHLY, CDR2 FYNNEI. The CDR3 is CASDVGYTF. The DNA for the CDR3 is TGTGCCAGCGATGTAGGCTACACCTTC.

This chain uses TRBV30 with TRBJ2-3; TRBD2 aligns across 11 bases. Trimming removed 4 bases from V and 5 bases from J; junction bases left unmatched: 2. CDR1 is GTSNPN and CDR2 is SVGIG in the germline V gene (reference sequence). This CDR3 spans 13 amino acids. The CDR3 loop reads CAWTLAGGDTQYF. The CDR3 nucleotides read TGTGCCTGGACGCTAGCGGGGGGAGATACGCAGTATTTT.

The V gene is TRBV4-1, the J gene TRBJ1-1; 9 bases are a match to TRBD1. Per the germline V gene, CDR1 is MGHRA and CDR2 is YSYEKL. The CDR3 covers 14 residues. V was pared by 4 bases and J by 1 base, with 1 base of the junction left unmatched. The CDR3 DNA is TGCGCCAGCAGCCGACAGGGGGGGAACACTGAAGCTTTCTTT. Protein product: CASSRQGGNTEAFF.

CDR3 DNA sequence: TGCAGCGTTGACCCAAACCTTTTAAATACGCAGTATTTT. Translation gives CSVDPNLLNTQYF. V and J are TRBV29-1 and TRBJ2-3, with unresolved D. In germline, CDR1 is SQVTM, CDR2 ANQGSEA. This CDR3 spans 13 amino acids. V dropped 3 bases and J dropped 7 bases, with 14 bases sitting between them.

This rearrangement joins TRBV4-3 to TRBJ1-1; TRBD1 matches 8 bases. V was pared by 4 bases and J by 7 bases, with 8 bases of the junction left unmatched. Germline CDR1 is LGHNA and CDR2 is YSLEER. CDR3 length: 14 amino acids. CDR3 region: CASSRGRGQSEAFF. In DNA, the CDR3 is TGCGCCAGCAGCCGGGGCAGGGGGCAAAGTGAAGCTTTCTTT.

This chain uses TRBV9 with TRBJ2-7; D uncertain. This CDR3 spans 13 amino acids. Trimming pared 0 bases from V and 5 bases from J, leaving 9 bases between. The germline CDR1 and CDR2 sequences are SGDLS and YYNGEE. CDR3 loop: CASSVGGRDEQYF. The CDR3, as DNA: TGTGCCAGCAGCGTAGGGGGTCGGGACGAGCAGTACTTC. The full variable domain, with the rest looked up from reference TRBV9 and TRBJ2-7, is DSGVTQTPKHLITATGQRVTLRCSPRSGDLSVYWYQQSLDQGLQFLIQYYNGEERAKGNILERFSAQQFPDLHSELNLSSLELGDSALYFCASSVGGRDEQYFGPGTRLTVT.

The chain carries TRBV4-1 and TRBJ2-6, with TRBD1 matching 11 bases. J gave up 0 bases and V 6 bases, and 7 bases lay outside the gene matches. From germline, CDR1 is MGHRA and CDR2 YSYEKL. This CDR3 spans 18 amino acids. CDR3 in amino acids: CASRLWGQGDSGANVLTF. Written as DNA, the CDR3 is TGCGCCAGCAGGCTGTGGGGACAGGGGGACTCTGGGGCCAACGTCCTGACTTTC.

The chain has TRBV7-9 and TRBJ1-1; D remains unclear. Deletions cut 5 bases from V and 7 bases from J, with 17 bases between. The germline V gene has CDR1 SEHNR and CDR2 FQNEAQ (reference sequence). CDR3 length: 14 amino acids. The CDR3 DNA sequence: TGTGCCAGCAGCCCCACCACTTATAGCCGTGAAGCTTTCTTT. Its protein product is CASSPTTYSREAFF.

The gene calls are TRBV4-1 and TRBJ1-1; maybe TRBD1 (6 bases). Trimming took 6 bases from V and 0 from J, leaving 20 bases between them. CDR1 MGHRA and CDR2 YSYEKL come from the germline V gene. This CDR3 has 17 residues. CDR3 sequence: CASRLNTGSEMNTEAFF. As DNA, the CDR3 is TGCGCCAGCAGACTTAACACAGGGTCCGAAATGAACACTGAAGCTTTCTTT.

The gene calls are TRBV7-9 and TRBJ1-6; 7 bases are shared with TRBD1. The CDR3 is 15 residues long. The V gene's germline CDR1 is SEHNR and CDR2 FQNEAQ (reference sequence). The J segment lost 5 bases and the V segment lost 5 bases, leaving 6 bases of the junction unmatched. The CDR3 DNA is TGTGCCAGCAGCCCCGACAGGGTGAATAATTCACCCCTCCACTTT. It specifies CASSPDRVNNSPLHF.

This chain's CDR3 is CASSSSSREQFF. The CDR3, as DNA: TGTGCCAGCAGCTCCTCTAGCCGCGAGCAGTTCTTC. This chain uses TRBV7-9 with TRBJ2-1; perhaps TRBD2 as D (5 bases). The CDR3 has 12 residues. Trimming took off 4 bases at V and 10 bases at J, with 11 bases between the two ends. Germline CDR1 reads SEHNR; CDR2 reads FQNEAQ (reference sequence).

The V gene is TRBV19, the J gene TRBJ1-3, with D uncertain. The germline gives CDR1 LNHDA, CDR2 SQIVND (reference sequence). V dropped 5 bases and J dropped 0 bases, with 8 bases sitting between them. CDR3 length: 14 residues. The CDR3 nucleotides are TGTGCCAGTAGTCAATACAGCTCTGGAAACACCATATATTTT. Protein product: CASSQYSSGNTIYF.

The chain couples TRBV9 to TRBJ2-1; 8 nucleotides line up with TRBD2. This CDR3 has 15 amino acids. V shed 3 bases and J 1 base; nucleotides not matched to a gene: 3. CDR1 and CDR2 (germline): SGDLS, YYNGEE. This chain's CDR3 is CASSGGGKSYNEQFF. As DNA, the CDR3 is TGTGCCAGCAGCGGCGGGGGGAAATCCTACAATGAGCAGTTCTTC.

The sample holds a few counts of this clone. The V and J genes are TRBV6-1 and TRBJ1-2; D ambiguous. CDR3 length: 13 amino acids. Germline V gene sequence: CDR1 MNHNS, CDR2 SASEGT. The V gene lost 6 bases and the J gene lost 4 bases, with 12 bases spanning the gap. This chain's CDR3 is CASRARVTYGYTF. CDR3 nucleotides: TGTGCCAGCAGAGCGAGGGTAACCTATGGCTACACCTTC.

CDR3 amino acids: CASSASQDRYNEKLFF. DNA for the CDR3: TGCGCCAGCAGCGCGAGCCAAGACCGATATAATGAAAAACTGTTTTTT. The rearrangement joins TRBV4-3 to TRBJ1-4; no reliable D call. V lost 5 bases to trimming and J lost 4 bases, with 17 bases between them. The length of the CDR3 is 16 residues. CDR1 and CDR2 from the germline V gene are LGHNA and YSLEER.

This clone has just a few counts. This rearrangement joins TRBV4-1 to TRBJ2-3; D is possibly TRBD2 (5 bases). The CDR3 loop spans 14 amino acids. Trimming pared 2 bases from V and 0 bases from J, leaving 6 bases between. Germline CDR1 reads MGHRA; CDR2 reads YSYEKL. CDR3 in amino acids: CASSQTGSTDTQYF. Written as DNA, the CDR3 is TGCGCCAGCAGCCAAACGGGGAGCACAGATACGCAGTATTTT.

The V gene is TRBV10-3, the J gene TRBJ1-1; D is perhaps TRBD1 (6 bases). Trimming removed 6 bases at V and 0 bases at J, with 14 bases between. This CDR3 is 15 amino acids long. Germline CDR1 reads ENHRY; CDR2 reads SYGVKD. CDR3 sequence (DNA): TGTGCCATCAGGAGGGGGGTTTCCTTGAACACTGAAGCTTTCTTT. It encodes CAIRRGVSLNTEAFF.

This chain connects TRBV6-5 to TRBJ1-1, with D unclear. Germline-derived CDR1 and CDR2 are MNHEY and SVGAGI. V gave up 0 bases and J gave up 4 bases, with 3 bases separating them. The CDR3 is 12 amino acids. In nucleotides, the CDR3 is TGTGCCAGCAGTTACTCCCCCACTGAAGCTTTCTTT. It encodes CASSYSPTEAFF.

This rearrangement joins TRBV4-1 to TRBJ1-5, with TRBD1 identical over 9 bases. V lost 1 base to trimming and J lost 5 bases; unmatched junction nucleotides: 6. In germline, CDR1 is MGHRA, CDR2 YSYEKL. The CDR3 sequence is 16 residues long. The DNA of the CDR3 is TGCGCCAGCAGCCAAGGGTCCTGGACAGGGGATCAGCCCCAGCATTTT. As protein: CASSQGSWTGDQPQHF.

The chain couples TRBV4-1 to TRBJ2-7; D may be TRBD2 (7 bases). CDR1 MGHRA and CDR2 YSYEKL come from the germline V gene. V dropped 3 bases and J dropped 2 bases, with 20 bases sitting between them. The CDR3 sequence is 17 residues long. CDR3 loop: CASSQRLGAGVTYEQYF. In DNA form, the CDR3 reads TGCGCCAGCAGCCAGAGACTGGGGGCGGGGGTAACCTACGAGCAGTACTTC.

V is TRBV4-2 and J is TRBJ2-5; TRBD2 agrees at 8 bases. Trimming cost V 2 bases and J 5 bases; bases outside gene matches: 10. The CDR3 totals 16 residues. Germline V gives CDR1 LGHNA, CDR2 YNFKEQ. The CDR3 is CASSQPSASGWETQYF. The DNA for the CDR3 is TGTGCCAGCAGCCAACCCTCCGCTAGCGGGTGGGAGACCCAGTACTTC.

V and J are TRBV5-1 and TRBJ2-7; TRBD2 is a possible D gene (6 bases). The V gene's germline CDR1 is SGHRS and CDR2 YFSETQ. This CDR3 comprises 14 residues. The V and J ends lost 10 bases and 7 bases respectively, with 24 bases between them. This CDR3 is CASRRAFTSGEQYF. CDR3 sequence (DNA): TGCGCCTCCCGGAGGGCTTTCACCTCGGGGGAGCAGTACTTC.

V and J are TRBV19 and TRBJ2-7; 7 bases line up with TRBD2. Per germline, CDR1 LNHDA and CDR2 SQIVND (reference sequence). J was trimmed by 2 bases and V by 5 bases; bases with no gene match: 6. The CDR3 spans 14 residues. The CDR3 sequence is CASSWTRGTYEQYF. The CDR3 nucleotides read TGTGCCAGTAGTTGGACTAGGGGTACCTACGAGCAGTACTTC.

The chain combines TRBV6-6 with TRBJ1-2, with D possibly being TRBD1 (5 bases). There are 13 residues in the CDR3. Looked up from germline, CDR1 is MNHNY and CDR2 is SVGAGI (reference sequence). The V end was cut by 6 bases, the J end by 3 bases, with 11 bases between. CDR3 residues: CASRIQEYYGYTF. As DNA, the CDR3 is TGTGCCAGCAGAATACAGGAGTACTATGGCTACACCTTC.

V and J are TRBV29-1 and TRBJ1-2, with a possible D match to TRBD1 (6 bases). The CDR3 spans 13 residues. The germline V gene has CDR1 SQVTM and CDR2 ANQGSEA. V was trimmed by 3 bases and J by 0 bases, leaving 8 bases between them. For the CDR3, the DNA is TGCAGCGTTGACGGACAGACTAACTATGGCTACACCTTC. It specifies CSVDGQTNYGYTF. Full variable domain (missing parts from reference TRBV29-1 and TRBJ1-2): SAVISQKPSRDICQRGTSLTIQCQVDSQVTMMFWYRQQPGQSLTLIATANQGSEATYESGFVIDKFPISRPNLTFSTLTVSNMSPEDSSIYLCSVDGQTNYGYTFGSGTRLTVV.